A selection of T cell receptor beta chains follows, all from one sample in a study of blood T cell repertoires in COVID-19. Using immunoSEQ multiplex PCR, the repertoire was profiled, and TCRdb retains in-frame clones only, with some absent. The sample holds about 300,000 clones, around 89% seen once. The sample consisted of peripheral blood. Receptors were obtained from a woman younger than 45 with COVID-19, enrolled during active disease. The CDR3 runs from the conserved cysteine through the conserved F or W. The order of the fields is J gene, D gene, V gene, clone size, CDR3 DNA, CDR3 protein. D genes are given only for firm matches. A row's size may be missing; if present it is once, few, many or a size class.

J gene: TRBJ1-2; D gene: .; V gene: TRBV5-1; clone size: .; CDR3 DNA: TGCGCCAGCAGCTTGGGTCTACAGGGAGCTAACTATGGCTACACCTTC; CDR3 protein: CASSLGLQGANYGYTF
J gene: TRBJ2-2; D gene: .; V gene: TRBV19; clone size: .; CDR3 DNA: TGTGCCAGTAGTTTAACGGGCGGGGGCGTTGTCACCGGGGAGCTGTTTTTT; CDR3 protein: CASSLTGGGVVTGELFF
J gene: TRBJ1-1; D gene: .; V gene: TRBV5-1; clone size: .; CDR3 DNA: TGCGCCAGCAGTCGATCGGGGAACACTGAAGCTTTCTTT; CDR3 protein: CASSRSGNTEAFF
J gene: TRBJ1-1; D gene: TRBD1; V gene: TRBV6-4; clone size: .; CDR3 DNA: TGTGCCAGCAGTTCACAGGGGGCTACTGAAGCTTTCTTT; CDR3 protein: CASSSQGATEAFF
J gene: TRBJ1-5; D gene: .; V gene: TRBV18; clone size: .; CDR3 DNA: TGTGCCAGCTCACCCGGACAAGGGGAATGGCCCCAGCATTTT; CDR3 protein: CASSPGQGEWPQHF
J gene: TRBJ2-1; D gene: .; V gene: TRBV25-1; clone size: .; CDR3 DNA: TGTGCCAGCAGTGAAATGAGCGTTTACTCCTACAATGAGCAGTTCTTC; CDR3 protein: CASSEMSVYSYNEQFF
J gene: TRBJ1-5; D gene: .; V gene: TRBV4-3; clone size: .; CDR3 DNA: TGCGCCAGCCGCCCGGGGATTTATAGCAATCAGCCCCAGCATTTT; CDR3 protein: CASRPGIYSNQPQHF
J gene: TRBJ2-3; D gene: TRBD1; V gene: TRBV6-5; clone size: .; CDR3 DNA: TGTGCCAGTAAGGACAGGGGGGGCACAGATACGCAGTATTTT; CDR3 protein: CASKDRGGTDTQYF
J gene: TRBJ2-6; D gene: TRBD1; V gene: TRBV9; clone size: .; CDR3 DNA: TGTGCCAGCAGGACAGGGGGTACAGGGGCCAACGTCCTGACTTTC; CDR3 protein: CASRTGGTGANVLTF
J gene: TRBJ1-5; D gene: .; V gene: TRBV30; clone size: few; CDR3 DNA: TGTGCCTGGAGTGTAGCCGTCAGCAATCAGCCCCAGCATTTT; CDR3 protein: CAWSVAVSNQPQHF
J gene: TRBJ2-5; D gene: .; V gene: TRBV7-6; clone size: .; CDR3 DNA: TGTGCCAGCAGCTCCCCTAACCGGGAGACCCAGTACTTC; CDR3 protein: CASSSPNRETQYF
J gene: TRBJ2-5; D gene: .; V gene: TRBV2; clone size: .; CDR3 DNA: TGTGCCAGCAGTAGGCTAGCGGAGACCCAGTACTTC; CDR3 protein: CASSRLAETQYF